The 30 T cell receptor beta chains below were found in one sample sequenced in a study of Graves' ophthalmopathy and Graves' hyperthyroidism (dated by TCRdb to 2016 to 2019). Sequenced using an Illumina HiSeq 2000. For repertoire sequencing, TCR beta CDR3 regions were amplified from RNA transcripts. HTBI primers and the Qiagen OneStep RT-PCR kit were used in a first-round RT-PCR, which was followed by a second-round multiplex PCR, size selection and purification. TCRdb's own reprocessing of the public reads used fastp at Q25 and MiXCR and kept productive beta chains. Rows matching on CDR3 protein sequence are summarized as one entry with the most common DNA and genes. This sample has approximately 500,000 distinct CDR3 sequences in its table, and 13% to 15% of those were observed once. The ten largest clones capture approximately 9.8% of the sample. Sequencing was carried out using blood. Receptor source: a woman aged 25 to 39 with Graves' ophthalmopathy. Donor details come from another sample of the same person, matched by shared clones.

At least ten counts were recorded for this clonotype. The chain combines TRBV19 with TRBJ2-7; weak D call: TRBD2 (5 bases). V gave up 3 bases and J gave up 2 bases, with 11 bases separating them. CDR1 is LNHDA, CDR2 SQIVND, per germline (reference sequence). The CDR3 spans 14 residues. The DNA for the CDR3 is TGTGCCAGTAGTATGTACGGGGTGCCCTACGAGCAGTACTTC. Translating it yields CASSMYGVPYEQYF. Looking up the rest from reference TRBV19 and TRBJ2-7 gives the full variable domain: DGGITQSPKYLFRKEGQNVTLSCEQNLNHDAMYWYRQDPGQGLRLIYYSQIVNDFQKGDIAEGYSVSREKKESFPLTVTSAQKNPTAFYLCASSMYGVPYEQYFGPGTRLTVT.

This clonotype was detected ten times or more. The rearrangement joins TRBV28 to TRBJ1-6; 8 bases map to TRBD1. After removal of 6 bases from V and 7 bases from J, the junction contained 8 bases not matched to a gene. The CDR3 consists of 15 residues. Per germline, CDR1 MDHEN and CDR2 SYDVKM. CDR3: CASSDPGQANSPLHF. The CDR3 bases are TGTGCCAGCAGCGATCCGGGACAGGCAAATTCACCCCTCCACTTT.

The gene calls are TRBV28 and TRBJ2-2; tentatively, D is TRBD2 (5 bases). The ends were cut back, 6 bases at V and 0 bases at J, with 17 bases in the middle. CDR3 size: 17 residues. Germline CDR1 reads MDHEN; CDR2 reads SYDVKM. CDR3 nucleotide sequence: TGTGCCAGCAGCATCCGCGGACTGACTTCGAACACCGGGGAGCTGTTTTTT. As protein: CASSIRGLTSNTGELFF.

Ten or more counts support this clonotype. This chain links TRBV29-1 with TRBJ2-7, with 10 bases lining up with TRBD2. The germline V gene encodes CDR1 SQVTM and CDR2 ANQGSEA. The CDR3 contains 14 residues. With V trimmed by 2 bases and J by 4 bases, 5 bases remained unmatched. CDR3 in amino acids: CSVEFSSGGYEQYF. CDR3 bases: TGCAGCGTTGAATTCTCTAGCGGGGGATACGAGCAGTACTTC.

This clonotype was counted many times. The V call is TRBV6-1, the J call TRBJ1-1; possible D gene TRBD1, 6 bases. V lost 8 bases and J 1 base, leaving 23 bases between the germline ends. The CDR3 is made up of 17 amino acids. CDR1 is MNHNS, CDR2 SASEGT, per germline. The CDR3 protein is CASGPTIQGPRNTEAFF. The CDR3 coding sequence is TGTGCCAGCGGTCCGACAATACAGGGCCCTCGGAACACTGAAGCTTTCTTT.

This clonotype was recorded many times. The DNA of the CDR3 is TGTGCCAGCATCGGTCAGCCCTACGAGCAGTACTTC. Its translation is CASIGQPYEQYF. This chain links TRBV28 with TRBJ2-7; D remains unclear. In germline, CDR1 is MDHEN, CDR2 SYDVKM. There are 12 residues in the CDR3. V lost 7 bases to trimming and J lost 2 bases, with 9 bases between them.

This clonotype was picked up many times. The chain uses TRBV2 and TRBJ1-5; D is unresolved. This CDR3 region has 14 residues. V was cut by 3 bases and J by 1 base, with 7 bases left in between. The germline gives CDR1 SNHLY, CDR2 FYNNEI. CDR3: CASSEFASNQPQHF. CDR3 bases: TGTGCCAGCAGTGAGTTTGCAAGCAATCAGCCCCAGCATTTT.

This clonotype was seen a handful of times. The chain recombines TRBV12-3 or TRBV12-4 with TRBJ1-2, with TRBD1 matching over 8 bases. The CDR3 is 16 amino acids. J gave up 5 bases and V 5 bases, and 13 bases lay outside the gene matches. The CDR3 DNA reads as TGTGCCAGCAGTCCCGCGGACAGGGAATTCGTGTATGGCTACACCTTC. Protein product: CASSPADREFVYGYTF.

This clonotype has more than one count but fewer than ten. Just one base apart from a much larger clone, this may be a read error. The chain combines TRBV6-1 with TRBJ1-5, with a weak D call TRBD1 (5 bases). V was cut by 11 bases and J by 5 bases, with 16 bases left in between. This CDR3 region has 13 residues. Per germline, CDR1 MNHNS and CDR2 SASEGT. The CDR3 loop is CACTPGVDQPQHF. The CDR3 DNA sequence: TGTGCCTGCACCCCGGGGGTGGATCAGCCCCAGCATTTT.

This clonotype appeared many times. The V call is TRBV9, the J call TRBJ1-2; D remains ambiguous. The CDR3 contains 15 residues. Germline CDR1 and CDR2: SGDLS and YYNGEE. The V and J ends lost 4 bases and 0 bases respectively, with 13 bases between them. The CDR3 protein is CASSPDSWPNYGYTF. CDR3 DNA: TGTGCCAGCAGCCCAGACTCCTGGCCTAACTATGGCTACACCTTC.

This clonotype was detected ten times or more. The rearrangement joins TRBV6-5 to TRBJ2-7; perhaps D is TRBD1 or TRBD2 (6 bases each). The CDR3 runs to 13 residues. V was pared by 0 bases and J by 9 bases, with 12 bases between. CDR1 and CDR2 from the germline V gene are MNHEY and SVGAGI. For the CDR3, the DNA is TGTGCCAGCAGTTACTCGAAGGGGGGTGGGCAGTACTTC. Its protein is CASSYSKGGGQYF.

This clonotype was detected many times. V is TRBV20-1 and J is TRBJ2-7, with TRBD2 identical over 11 bases. V trimming: 6 bases; J trimming: 2 bases; junction bases outside the gene matches: 6. This CDR3 has 14 residues. The germline V gene has CDR1 DFQATT and CDR2 SNEGSKA (reference sequence). CDR3 bases: TGCAGTGCCCGGGGACTAGCGGAACCCTACGAGCAGTACTTC. Translated, it gives CSARGLAEPYEQYF.

The chain uses TRBV12-3 or TRBV12-4 and TRBJ2-3; D gene ambiguous. The ends were cut back, 2 bases at V and 4 bases at J, with 4 bases in the middle. The CDR3 loop spans 12 amino acids. CDR3 sequence (DNA): TGTGCCAGCAGTTTACGGCCAGATACGCAGTATTTT. This sequence encodes CASSLRPDTQYF.

This clonotype was detected only a few times. The chain joins TRBV13 to TRBJ1-5; a weak D match, TRBD1 (6 bases). Germline V gene sequence: CDR1 PRHDT, CDR2 FYEKMQ (reference sequence). V was cut by 0 bases and J by 0 bases, with 9 bases left in between. This CDR3 is built from 16 residues. The CDR3 spells CASSLGGQDSNQPQHF. CDR3 DNA: TGTGCCAGCAGCTTAGGGGGACAAGATAGCAATCAGCCCCAGCATTTT.

In regard to this clonotype: Given a much more abundant clone one base away, this may be a read error. The chain has TRBV18 and TRBJ1-5; D is possibly TRBD1 (5 bases). The CDR3 has 14 residues. CDR1 KGHSH and CDR2 LQKENI come from the germline V gene. The CDR3 spells CASSPKTEGWPHHF. DNA for the CDR3: TGTGCCAGCTCACCAAAAACAGAGGGGTGGCCCCATCATTTT. Full variable domain (outside the CDR3, taken from reference TRBV18 and TRBJ1-5): NAGVMQNPRHLVRRRGQEARLRCSPMKGHSHVYWYRQLPEEGLKFMVYLQKENIIDESGMPKERFSAEFPKEGPSILRIQQVVRGDSAAYFCASSPKTEGWPHHFGDGTRLSIL.

This clonotype has a count of ten or more. The chain carries TRBV24-1 and TRBJ1-2; 8 nucleotides align to TRBD1. Germline V gene lookup returns CDR1 KGHDR and CDR2 SFDVKD. The CDR3 runs 14 residues. Losses at the gene ends were 4 bases for V and 4 bases for J; bases not matched to a gene: 4. The CDR3 DNA reads TGTGCCACCAGTGACCCGACAGGGGCCTATGGCTACACCTTC. The encoded protein is CATSDPTGAYGYTF.

This clonotype was counted at least ten times. The CDR3 coding sequence is TGTGCCAGCAGTTCCCTTCGACAGTATGGCTACACCTTC. Protein sequence: CASSSLRQYGYTF. The chain is built from TRBV6-5 and TRBJ1-2; the D gene is possibly TRBD1 (5 bases). The germline gives CDR1 MNHEY, CDR2 SVGAGI. The V gene lost 4 bases and the J gene lost 5 bases, with 11 bases spanning the gap. The CDR3 covers 13 residues.

This clonotype was found a few times. The chain has TRBV7-9 and TRBJ2-7, with TRBD2 identical over 12 bases. This CDR3 region has 14 residues. The V gene end was trimmed by 7 bases and the J gene end by 5 bases; junction bases not matched to a gene: 6. Germline V gives CDR1 SEHNR, CDR2 FQNEAQ (reference sequence). CDR3 DNA: TGTGCCAGCACCCCGACTAGCGGGAGCCACGAGCAGTACTTC. Translated, it gives CASTPTSGSHEQYF.

CDR3 sequence (DNA): TGTGCCAGTAGTACCTCTGGGGGTTTCGGCAATCAGCCCCAGCATTTT. This sequence encodes CASSTSGGFGNQPQHF. The V gene is TRBV19, the J gene TRBJ1-5, with D perhaps TRBD1 (5 bases). The CDR3 is 16 residues long. Trimming pared 4 bases from V and 2 bases from J, leaving 15 bases between. Germline CDR1 LNHDA, CDR2 SQIVND (reference sequence).

The rearrangement uses TRBV7-3 and TRBJ2-6; D is possibly TRBD2 (5 bases). The ends were cut back, 2 bases at V and 0 bases at J, with 8 bases in the middle. In germline, CDR1 is SGHTA, CDR2 FQGTGA. The CDR3 has 16 amino acids. CDR3 loop: CASSLGLHSGANVLTF. As DNA, the CDR3 is TGTGCCAGCAGCTTAGGACTTCACTCTGGGGCCAACGTCCTGACTTTC. Full variable domain (missing parts from reference TRBV7-3 and TRBJ2-6): GAGVSQTPSNKVTEKGKYVELRCDPISGHTALYWYRQSLGQGPEFLIYFQGTGAADDSGLPNDRFFAVRPEGSVSTLKIQRTERGDSAVYLCASSLGLHSGANVLTFGAGSRLTVL.

This clonotype was counted many times. The V call is TRBV29-1, the J call TRBJ2-2; D unresolved. This CDR3 has 14 amino acids. Germline CDR1 SQVTM, CDR2 ANQGSEA. V was clipped by 5 bases and J by 5 bases, with 15 bases between them. CDR3 region: CSVRRASGTGELFF. The CDR3 DNA reads TGCAGCGTTAGAAGGGCTAGTGGGACCGGGGAGCTGTTTTTT.

This clonotype came up a few times. The rearrangement links TRBV5-1 to TRBJ2-1; unclear D gene. The V and J ends lost 0 bases and 7 bases respectively, with 5 bases between them. Germline CDR1 SGHRS, CDR2 YFSETQ. CDR3 length equals 12 residues. The CDR3 nucleotides are TGCGCCAGCAGCTTGGCCGAGAATGAGCAGTTCTTC. Amino acid sequence: CASSLAENEQFF.

This clonotype was seen ten or more times. CDR3 in amino acids: CATSEDGQEAYGYTF. In DNA, the CDR3 is TGTGCCACCAGTGAGGACGGACAAGAGGCTTATGGCTACACCTTC. This chain joins TRBV24-1 and TRBJ1-2, with a tentative D call TRBD1 (5 bases). V was trimmed by 4 bases and J by 5 bases, leaving 16 bases between them. CDR1 KGHDR and CDR2 SFDVKD come from the germline V gene. The CDR3 length is 15 residues.

This clonotype was seen repeatedly, ten times or more. The chain carries TRBV19 and TRBJ1-1; TRBD1 matches at 10 bases. Germline CDR1 reads LNHDA; CDR2 reads SQIVND (reference sequence). V was pared by 6 bases and J by 1 base, with 14 bases of the junction left unmatched. CDR3 length: 18 residues. This CDR3 reads CASRTIRDRGGKNTEAFF. In DNA form, the CDR3 reads TGTGCCAGTAGAACGATCCGGGACAGGGGTGGAAAGAACACTGAAGCTTTCTTT.

In its sample, this clonotype was seen many times. The genes are TRBV5-5 and TRBJ1-5, with D possibly TRBD1 on 5 matching bases. The germline CDR1 and CDR2 sequences are SGHKS and YYEKEE (reference sequence). This CDR3 spans 15 amino acids. Trimming took off 1 base at V and 6 bases at J, with 14 bases between the two ends. The CDR3 DNA follows: TGTGCCAGCAGCTTGTTGGGGGATAGGGGTCAGCCCCAGCATTTT. Amino acids: CASSLLGDRGQPQHF.

CDR3 sequence reads: CASTETDQGRGKTQYF. For the CDR3, the DNA is TGTGCCAGCACCGAAACGGATCAGGGGCGAGGGAAGACCCAGTACTTC. The chain has TRBV28 and TRBJ2-7, with D possibly being TRBD1 (6 bases). The DNA matches TRBJ2-5 better at its end, which makes the J call doubtful. The CDR3 contains 16 residues. Germline-derived CDR1 and CDR2 are MDHEN and SYDVKM.

This clonotype was counted many times. This chain connects TRBV7-9 to TRBJ2-5; no clear D gene. The V and J ends lost 5 bases and 5 bases respectively, with 18 bases between them. This CDR3 region has 15 residues. Per germline, CDR1 SEHNR and CDR2 FQNEAQ (reference sequence). The CDR3 protein is CASSLKGPLLETQYF. The CDR3 nucleotides read TGTGCCAGCAGCCTAAAGGGCCCCCTCTTGGAGACCCAGTACTTC.

This clonotype was observed at least ten times. The genes are TRBV2 and TRBJ2-7; 14 nucleotides line up with TRBD2. The CDR3 runs to 16 residues. Germline CDR1 SNHLY, CDR2 FYNNEI. V dropped 4 bases and J dropped 1; count of bases not matched to a gene: 3. The chain's CDR3 is CASSGTSGRISYEQYF. The CDR3 region has the DNA TGTGCCAGCAGTGGGACTAGCGGGAGGATATCCTACGAGCAGTACTTC.

This clonotype was observed a handful of times. This chain links TRBV12-3 or TRBV12-4 with TRBJ2-5; perhaps TRBD2 as D (5 bases). Deletions cut 3 bases from V and 2 bases from J, with 13 bases between. The CDR3 length is 15 residues. The CDR3 is CASSLFAGNQETQYF. CDR3 nucleotides: TGTGCCAGCAGTTTGTTTGCCGGGAATCAAGAGACCCAGTACTTC.

The table lists this clonotype with many counts. V gene TRBV6-4 combines with J gene TRBJ1-2; D is unclear. The length of the CDR3 is 10 residues. Trimming took off 10 bases at V and 4 bases at J, with 7 bases between the two ends. Germline CDR1 MRHNA, CDR2 SNTAGT. The CDR3: CATLSYGYTF. The CDR3 DNA follows: TGTGCCACGCTATCCTATGGCTACACCTTC.